This T cell receptor (beta chain) was retrieved from a study of control samples from healthy donors and cancer patients. TCRdb keeps only in-frame clones here, not all; method: immunoSEQ multiplex PCR. The data hold about 150,000 clones, with 90% to 95% observed a single time. Trimming cost V 1 base and J 0 bases, with 8 bases left between them. CDR3 length equals 15 residues. CDR1 is SGHKS, CDR2 YYEKEE, per germline (reference sequence). The J gene is TRBJ1-3, the V gene TRBV5-5; D might be TRBD1 (5 bases). The receptor was derived from a man aged 40-49 years in good health. The sequencing input was blood. The CDR3 nucleotides are TGTGCCAGCAGCTTGTGGGGGAGCTCTGGAAACACCATATATTTT. Translated: CASSLWGSSGNTIYF.